Given below is one T cell receptor (beta chain) in context. The antigen it binds to is not known. Per-base qualities were not stored, and no clone one base away is much larger. The entry originates in a study of CD8 T cells in ankylosing spondylitis (dated by TCRdb to the late 2010s). Context from the whole study: The study set out to find disease-linked TCR variants by profiling T cell receptor beta repertoires in ankylosing spondylitis patients and healthy donors. Peripheral blood was sampled, and synovial fluid was also collected from ankylosing spondylitis patients. In total, the full study cohort was made up of some 100 healthy donors and 25 to 30 ankylosing spondylitis patients. What the study reported, not specific to this receptor: The disease-linked clones had a CD8+ phenotype and were found at relatively low frequencies in peripheral blood. According to the report, matched synovial fluid samples from ankylosing spondylitis patients were significantly enriched for the disease-linked clones. Blood from ankylosing spondylitis patients appeared to be characterized by a TCR beta motif made up of seven or eight highly homologous amino acid variants. Some motif variants had previously been reported in the synovial fluid and blood of reactive arthritis patients, which suggests shared mechanisms of disease initiation.

The CDR3 numbers 12 residues from cysteine through phenylalanine. The sequence is cut down to CDR3 DNA, 36 bases in frame from base 1. Trimming removed 9 bases from V and 3 bases from J, leaving 10 bases between the germline ends. The sequencer was an Illumina HiSeq 2500. TCR beta libraries were prepared by quantitative 5'-RACE with molecular barcodes. In the authors' own workflow: A new computational method based on a probabilistic model of VDJ rearrangement was used to identify disease-linked TCR variants. TCRdb itself trimmed the public reads at Q25 with fastp, ran MiXCR and retained productive beta chains. A single entry per CDR3 protein holds the most common genes and DNA from its merged rows. TCRdb assigned the V and J calls; the authors' analysis was not used. The table for this sample lists 100,000 to 150,000 distinct CDR3 sequences; roughly 15% of them were counted only once. Clones ranked in the top ten supply 2.5% to 3% of the sample.

The receptor was isolated from a female donor with ankylosing spondylitis or in good health (not recorded which). Recombination linked TRBV12-3 or TRBV12-4 to TRBJ2-3; the D gene could be either TRBD1 or TRBD2, each agreeing at 5 bases. The sample comprised blood, either unsorted or a sorted T cell fraction (not recorded which). The nucleotides read TGTGCCAGTTCTTGGGGGACAGATACGCAGTATTTT. Translation gives CASSWGTDTQYF.